This passage covers 27 T cell receptor beta chains from one sample sequenced in a study of cytomegalovirus exposure and HLA in healthy donors. Primers included in the PCR were 60 Vbeta and 13 Jbeta primers. This table comes from immunoSEQ multiplex PCR, and its TCRdb copy is limited to in-frame clones, with some not included. The specimen's table records about 130,000 clones. The sequenced material came from PBMCs. The receptors come from a woman aged 40 to 50 in good health and CMV-seropositive.

This chain connects TRBV4-3 to TRBJ2-1, with 12 bases aligning to TRBD2. The V and J ends lost 1 base and 8 bases, in that order; junction bases with no gene match: 6. This CDR3 has 16 residues. Germline CDR1 is LGHNA and CDR2 is YSLEER. The CDR3 DNA follows: TGCGCCAGCAGCCAAGTGGAGACTAGCGGGAGAGATGAGCAGTTCTTC. The encoded protein is CASSQVETSGRDEQFF.

The V call is TRBV6-5, the J call TRBJ1-2, with 10 bases aligning to TRBD1. Germline lookup yields CDR1 MNHEY and CDR2 SVGAGI. J lost 4 bases, V lost 6 bases, and 8 bases had no gene match. This CDR3 has 15 residues. In DNA form, the CDR3 reads TGTGCCAGCAGGGACCAGGGACAGGGGATCTATGGCTACACCTTC. It is translated as CASRDQGQGIYGYTF.

The V gene is TRBV28, the J gene TRBJ2-7; possible D gene TRBD1, 5 bases. From germline, CDR1 is MDHEN and CDR2 SYDVKM. The CDR3 contains 12 residues. Trimming shortened V by 7 bases and J by 4 bases, and 11 bases separated the two germline ends. CDR3 nucleotide sequence: TGTGCCAGCACCAGGGAAGATTACGAGCAGTACTTC. Translation: CASTREDYEQYF.

J is TRBJ2-2 and V is TRBV6-5, with D perhaps matching TRBD2 (7 bases). There are 14 residues in the CDR3. V lost 9 bases to trimming and J lost 7 bases, with 18 bases between them. CDR1 and CDR2 from the germline V gene are MNHEY and SVGAGI. CDR3 in amino acids: CASRGRERGGELFF. CDR3 sequence (DNA): TGTGCCAGTCGGGGGCGGGAGCGAGGCGGGGAGCTGTTTTTT.

This sequence joins TRBV27 and TRBJ2-3; TRBD2 is a possible D gene (5 bases). CDR1 and CDR2 from the germline V gene are MNHEY and SMNVEV (reference sequence). The CDR3 totals 13 residues. V lost 4 bases and J lost 5, with 10 bases in between. CDR3 sequence (DNA): TGTGCCAGCAGTTCCCGAGAGGGAGATACGCAGTATTTT. Its translation: CASSSREGDTQYF.

The rearrangement uses TRBV7-9 and TRBJ1-3, with D tentatively TRBD1 (5 bases). V shed 5 bases and J shed 8 bases, with 19 bases lying between them. This CDR3 spans 15 amino acids. The germline V gene encodes CDR1 SEHNR and CDR2 FQNEAQ (reference sequence). In DNA, the CDR3 is TGTGCCAGCAGCCAAGAGGTTTTTACGGGGGACACCATATATTTT. Translation gives CASSQEVFTGDTIYF.

The V gene is TRBV5-6, the J gene TRBJ1-2, with TRBD1 matching 9 bases. The V segment lost 4 bases and the J segment 4 bases; nucleotides outside the gene matches: 5. Germline V gene data show CDR1 as SGHDT and CDR2 as YYEEEE. CDR3 length: 14 amino acids. The CDR3 coding sequence is TGTGCCAGCAGCACCGGGACAGGGTCCTATGGCTACACCTTC. Its protein is CASSTGTGSYGYTF.

J is TRBJ1-1 and V is TRBV28; TRBD1 agrees at 8 bases. The CDR3 sequence is 18 residues long. Germline V lookup: CDR1 MDHEN, CDR2 SYDVKM. V lost 7 bases to trimming and J lost 1 base; unmatched junction nucleotides: 17. CDR3 nucleotides: TGTGCCAGCACCCCTTTTGGGAGGGCGACAGGGGAGAACACTGAAGCTTTCTTT. It codes for CASTPFGRATGENTEAFF.

The chain employs TRBV4-3 and TRBJ2-1; 10 bases line up with TRBD2. The CDR3 has 15 residues. The germline gives CDR1 LGHNA, CDR2 YSLEER. Trimming at V came to 2 bases and at J to 7 bases, leaving 5 bases not matched to a gene. The CDR3 DNA reads as TGCGCCAGCAGCCAACGCGCACTAGCGGGAAATGAGCAGTTCTTC. This translates into CASSQRALAGNEQFF.

The gene calls are TRBV7-2 and TRBJ2-7, with D possibly matching TRBD2 (6 bases). The length of the CDR3 is 16 residues. CDR1 and CDR2 from the germline V gene are SGHTA and FQGNSA. V was clipped by 5 bases and J by 0 bases, with 17 bases between them. As DNA, the CDR3 is TGTGCCAGCAGCCGATATTCTAGCGCCTCCTCCTACGAGCAGTACTTC. As protein: CASSRYSSASSYEQYF.

The chain uses TRBV6-1 and TRBJ1-2; D unclear. There are 12 residues in the CDR3. Trimming left V 3 bases short and J 4 bases short, with 6 bases between. Germline V gene lookup returns CDR1 MNHNS and CDR2 SASEGT. The CDR3 DNA reads as TGTGCCAGCAGTGAGCGATCCTATGGCTACACCTTC. Encoded protein: CASSERSYGYTF.

This rearrangement joins TRBV5-1 to TRBJ2-1, with 8 nucleotides matching TRBD2. CDR1 and CDR2 from the germline V gene are SGHRS and YFSETQ. The CDR3 length is 16 residues. Losses at the gene ends were 5 bases for V and 8 bases for J; bases not matched to a gene: 15. The CDR3, as DNA: TGCGCCAGCAGTTACCTTTCGGGAGGGTTTTCGTATGAGCAGTTCTTC. This codes for CASSYLSGGFSYEQFF.

The chain couples TRBV11-2 to TRBJ2-5, with D tentatively TRBD1 (5 bases). The CDR3 is 16 amino acids. Germline assignment: CDR1 SGHAT and CDR2 FQNNGV. Trimming took 1 base from V and 0 from J, leaving 12 bases between them. CDR3 protein: CASSLGAQGHQETQYF. The CDR3, as DNA: TGTGCCAGCAGCTTAGGGGCCCAGGGTCACCAAGAGACCCAGTACTTC.

Details on this clone: Germline is not matched at one junction end, which may reflect a read error. CDR3 sequence: CSVEADRSYEQYF. The CDR3 DNA follows: TGCAGCGTAGAAGCGGACAGATCCTACGAGCAGTACTTC. This chain connects TRBV29-1 to TRBJ2-7; D is possibly TRBD1 (6 bases). The CDR3 contains 13 residues. The V gene's germline CDR1 is SQVTM and CDR2 ANQGSEA.

The chain recombines TRBV5-1 with TRBJ2-7; 8 bases align to TRBD1. The CDR3 spans 14 residues. Germline V lookup: CDR1 SGHRS, CDR2 YFSETQ. V lost 5 bases, J lost 2 bases, and 6 bases stayed unmatched. DNA for the CDR3: TGCGCCAGCAGAATTGACAGGGGTCCCTACGAGCAGTACTTC. Translated: CASRIDRGPYEQYF.

The V and J genes are TRBV5-1 and TRBJ1-5, with 7 bases lining up with TRBD1. The germline CDR1 and CDR2 sequences are SGHRS and YFSETQ. V gave up 4 bases and J gave up 0 bases; unmatched junction bases: 1. This CDR3 has 14 amino acids. The CDR3 region is CASSRDSSNQPQHF. The CDR3 nucleotides read TGCGCCAGCAGCCGGGACAGTAGCAATCAGCCCCAGCATTTT.

V gene TRBV4-3 combines with J gene TRBJ2-1; 7 nucleotides agree with TRBD2. This CDR3 has 17 amino acids. V was pared by 0 bases and J by 0 bases, with 5 bases of the junction left unmatched. The germline V gene encodes CDR1 LGHNA and CDR2 YSLEER. This CDR3 reads CASSQDPAGSSYNEQFF. The CDR3 bases are TGCGCCAGCAGCCAAGACCCAGCGGGGAGCTCCTACAATGAGCAGTTCTTC.

The chain couples TRBV5-1 to TRBJ2-3; 14 positions match TRBD2. Germline V gives CDR1 SGHRS, CDR2 YFSETQ. The V and J ends lost 4 bases and 7 bases, in that order; junction bases with no gene match: 5. This CDR3 contains 15 residues. DNA of the CDR3: TGCGCCAGCAGCGCGGGACTAGCGGGAGTAAATACGCAGTATTTT. Translated: CASSAGLAGVNTQYF. Supplemented by reference TRBV5-1 and TRBJ2-3, the full variable domain reads KAGVTQTPRYLIKTRGQQVTLSCSPISGHRSVSWYQQTPGQGLQFLFEYFSETQRNKGNFPGRFSGRQFSNSRSEMNVSTLELGDSALYLCASSAGLAGVNTQYFGPGTRLTVL.

V gene TRBV7-6 combines with J gene TRBJ2-2, with 8 nucleotides matching TRBD1. Per the germline V gene, CDR1 is SGHVS and CDR2 is FNYEAQ. Trimming removed 1 base from V and 3 bases from J; junction bases left unmatched: 4. CDR3 size: 16 residues. The DNA for the CDR3 is TGTGCCAGCAGCTTAGTCACAGGGGGTCACACCGGGGAGCTGTTTTTT. Translating gives CASSLVTGGHTGELFF.

The chain links TRBV5-1 to TRBJ1-1; D is ambiguous. Trimming removed 2 bases at V and 1 base at J, with 6 bases between. Per germline, CDR1 SGHRS and CDR2 YFSETQ. The CDR3 has 13 amino acids. The CDR3 is CASSLTENTEAFF. CDR3 in DNA: TGCGCCAGCAGCTTAACAGAGAACACTGAAGCTTTCTTT.

The chain couples TRBV7-9 to TRBJ2-5, with 15 bases matching TRBD2. CDR1 and CDR2 (germline): SEHNR, FQNEAQ (reference sequence). The trim removed 4 bases at V and 4 bases at J, leaving 4 bases unmatched. This CDR3 contains 16 residues. CDR3: CASSWTSGRAGETQYF. CDR3 nucleotides: TGTGCCAGCAGCTGGACTAGCGGGAGGGCCGGAGAGACCCAGTACTTC.

CDR3 protein: CASSGGQRYEQYF. DNA for the CDR3: TGTGCCAGCAGCGGGGGACAGCGCTACGAGCAGTACTTC. The chain is built from TRBV9 and TRBJ2-5; 7 bases are shared with TRBD1. The J call may not be correct, given that the DNA end is closer to TRBJ2-7. Germline CDR1 and CDR2: SGDLS and YYNGEE. This CDR3 is built from 13 residues.

V usage is TRBV6-1 and J usage is TRBJ1-1; no clear D. The CDR3 runs to 12 residues. Per germline, CDR1 MNHNS and CDR2 SASEGT. With 7 bases removed from V and 0 bases from J, the gap between germline ends came to 6 bases. The CDR3 reads CASILLNTEAFF. In DNA form, the CDR3 reads TGTGCCAGCATACTCCTGAACACTGAAGCTTTCTTT.

V gene TRBV30 combines with J gene TRBJ1-5; unclear D gene. Deletions cut 2 bases from V and 4 bases from J, with 6 bases between. Germline lookup yields CDR1 GTSNPN and CDR2 SVGIG (reference sequence). The CDR3 contains 12 residues. The CDR3 here is CAWSRENQPQHF. Written as DNA, the CDR3 is TGTGCCTGGAGTAGAGAAAATCAGCCCCAGCATTTT.

J is TRBJ2-1 and V is TRBV7-9, with 15 bases fitting TRBD2. In germline, CDR1 is SEHNR, CDR2 FQNEAQ (reference sequence). J was trimmed by 6 bases and V by 5 bases; bases with no gene match: 8. The CDR3 sequence is 17 residues long. This CDR3 reads CASSHSRTSGRVNEQFF. CDR3 bases: TGTGCCAGCAGCCATTCAAGGACTAGCGGGAGGGTCAATGAGCAGTTCTTC.

The genes are TRBV27 and TRBJ1-1; D possibly corresponds to TRBD1 (6 bases). The CDR3 contains 18 residues. V was cut by 4 bases and J by 3 bases, with 24 bases left in between. Germline V lookup: CDR1 MNHEY, CDR2 SMNVEV (reference sequence). CDR3 in DNA: TGTGCCAGCAGTTCGGTAGGACCAATACCTCCAGGGGACACTGAAGCTTTCTTT. Its protein product is CASSSVGPIPPGDTEAFF.

This rearrangement joins TRBV11-2 to TRBJ2-1; weak D call: TRBD1 (5 bases). This CDR3 is built from 15 residues. Germline V lookup: CDR1 SGHAT, CDR2 FQNNGV. V dropped 3 bases and J dropped 2 bases, with 11 bases sitting between them. CDR3 residues: CASSLILRAYNEQFF. The CDR3, as DNA: TGTGCCAGCAGCTTGATTCTCAGGGCCTACAATGAGCAGTTCTTC.